This entry lists 31 T cell receptor beta chains sequenced from one sample in a study of blood T cell repertoires in COVID-19. Sequencing used immunoSEQ multiplex PCR; TCRdb keeps in-frame clones, though not all of them. The sample holds around 260,000 clones, 65% to 90% seen once. Sequenced material: peripheral blood. These receptors all come from a human donor in a cohort sampled during active COVID-19.

V is TRBV7-2 and J is TRBJ1-2; weak D call: TRBD1 (5 bases). This CDR3 region has 17 residues. With 2 bases removed from V and 1 base from J, the gap between germline ends came to 17 bases. Germline-derived CDR1 and CDR2 are SGHTA and FQGNSA. In nucleotides, the CDR3 is TGTGCCAGCAGCTTATCCGCATTTCCCAGGGTTAACTATGGCTACACCTTC. Its translation is CASSLSAFPRVNYGYTF. The full variable domain, its missing parts supplied by reference TRBV7-2 and TRBJ1-2, is GAGVSQSPSNKVTEKGKDVELRCDPISGHTALYWYRQSLGQGLEFLIYFQGNSAPDKSGLPSDRFSAERTGGSVSTLTIQRTQQEDSAVYLCASSLSAFPRVNYGYTFGSGTRLTVV.

The J gene is TRBJ1-3, the V gene TRBV7-2; 10 bases are a match to TRBD1. This CDR3 spans 18 amino acids. With V trimmed by 5 bases and J by 1 base, 11 bases remained unmatched. Germline CDR1 is SGHTA and CDR2 is FQGNSA. The CDR3 coding sequence is TGTGCCAGCAGCAAGACAGGGGGCCCCACTTTTTCTGGAAACACCATATATTTT. Its translation: CASSKTGGPTFSGNTIYF.

This chain links TRBV30 with TRBJ1-1; possibly TRBD1 for D (6 bases). Trimming pared 3 bases from V and 2 bases from J, leaving 10 bases between. The CDR3 has 13 amino acids. In germline, CDR1 is GTSNPN, CDR2 SVGIG (reference sequence). The CDR3 sequence is CAWSETGNTEAFF. The CDR3 DNA reads TGTGCCTGGAGCGAGACAGGTAACACTGAAGCTTTCTTT.

The J gene is TRBJ2-3, the V gene TRBV2; 8 bases are shared with TRBD2. CDR1 is SNHLY, CDR2 FYNNEI, per germline. Trimming at V came to 4 bases and at J to 2 bases, leaving 8 bases not matched to a gene. This CDR3 has 16 amino acids. In DNA, the CDR3 is TGTGCCAGCAGTGGAGGACTAGCCGCGTTCACAGATACGCAGTATTTT. This sequence encodes CASSGGLAAFTDTQYF.

The chain joins TRBV6-6 to TRBJ2-7, with 8 bases lining up with TRBD2. The CDR3 spans 15 residues. V lost 4 bases, J lost 1 base, and 6 bases stayed unmatched. The germline CDR1 and CDR2 sequences are MNHNY and SVGAGI (reference sequence). In nucleotides, the CDR3 is TGTGCCAGCAGTTCCGGGACTAGTAGGTCCTACGAGCAGTACTTC. Amino acid sequence: CASSSGTSRSYEQYF.

This clone was counted a few times. The genes are TRBV18 and TRBJ1-1; D is undetermined. The CDR3 extends over 14 amino acids. V gave up 3 bases and J gave up 1 base, with 9 bases separating them. Germline CDR1 and CDR2: KGHSH and LQKENI. The CDR3 coding sequence is TGTGCCAGCTCACCGGGCGCCGAGAACACTGAAGCTTTCTTT. It translates to CASSPGAENTEAFF.

The rearrangement joins TRBV14 to TRBJ2-3, with 10 nucleotides matching TRBD2. CDR1 is SGHDN, CDR2 FVKESK, per germline. The V and J ends lost 7 bases and 4 bases, in that order; junction bases with no gene match: 8. CDR3 length: 15 residues. DNA of the CDR3: TGTGCCAGCACCCAGAGCGGGAGGGCCTCAGATACGCAGTATTTT. Translated, it gives CASTQSGRASDTQYF. The variable domain in full, completed from reference TRBV14 and TRBJ2-3, reads EAGVTQFPSHSVIEKGQTVTLRCDPISGHDNLYWYRRVMGKEIKFLLHFVKESKQDESGMPNNRFLAERTGGTYSTLKVQPAELEDSGVYFCASTQSGRASDTQYFGPGTRLTVL.

V is TRBV7-9 and J is TRBJ1-4; no clear D gene. V dropped 4 bases and J dropped 1 base, with 7 bases sitting between them. Germline lookup yields CDR1 SEHNR and CDR2 FQNEAQ (reference sequence). This CDR3 is built from 14 residues. Written as DNA, the CDR3 is TGTGCCAGCAGCTCCCAGGAAACTAATGAAAAACTGTTTTTT. This sequence encodes CASSSQETNEKLFF. Filled out from reference TRBV7-9 and TRBJ1-4, the complete variable domain reads DTGVSQNPRHKITKRGQNVTFRCDPISEHNRLYWYRQTLGQGPEFLTYFQNEAQLEKSRLLSDRFSAERPKGSFSTLEIQRTEQGDSAMYLCASSSQETNEKLFFGSGTQLSVL.

This rearrangement joins TRBV6-5 to TRBJ1-4, with 9 nucleotides matching TRBD1. The V gene end was trimmed by 6 bases and the J gene end by 7 bases; junction bases not matched to a gene: 9. The CDR3 length is 15 residues. Germline assignment: CDR1 MNHEY and CDR2 SVGAGI. This CDR3 reads CASSTRDRVGEKLFF. The DNA of the CDR3 is TGTGCCAGCAGCACTAGGGACAGGGTGGGTGAAAAACTGTTTTTT.

J is TRBJ1-2 and V is TRBV28; maybe TRBD1 (5 bases). Germline V CDR1 and CDR2: MDHEN, SYDVKM. V lost 2 bases to trimming and J lost 8 bases, with 24 bases between them. CDR3 size: 17 residues. The CDR3 reads CASSLQATGTLVGGYTF. The CDR3 nucleotides are TGTGCCAGCAGTTTACAGGCAACCGGGACTCTAGTTGGGGGCTACACCTTC.

The CDR3 is CASSPTGGVVTYEQYF. The CDR3 DNA reads as TGCGCCAGCAGCCCCACTGGGGGGGTCGTCACGTACGAGCAGTACTTC. This chain links TRBV5-1 with TRBJ2-7; 7 nucleotides align to TRBD2. Losses at the gene ends were 4 bases for V and 4 bases for J; bases not matched to a gene: 14. Germline CDR1 is SGHRS and CDR2 is YFSETQ. This CDR3 is built from 16 residues. Full variable domain (rest looked up from reference TRBV5-1 and TRBJ2-7): KAGVTQTPRYLIKTRGQQVTLSCSPISGHRSVSWYQQTPGQGLQFLFEYFSETQRNKGNFPGRFSGRQFSNSRSEMNVSTLELGDSALYLCASSPTGGVVTYEQYFGPGTRLTVT.

This clone showed up just once. J is TRBJ2-7 and V is TRBV14; 10 bases fit TRBD1. The CDR3 has 16 amino acids. Per germline, CDR1 SGHDN and CDR2 FVKESK. The V segment lost 4 bases and the J segment 2 bases; nucleotides outside the gene matches: 8. CDR3 sequence: CASSLLGGTGAYEQYF. CDR3 DNA sequence: TGTGCCAGCAGCCTTTTAGGTGGGACAGGGGCCTACGAGCAGTACTTC.

The chain is built from TRBV19 and TRBJ2-1; TRBD2 matches at 8 bases. Germline V lookup: CDR1 LNHDA, CDR2 SQIVND (reference sequence). V was clipped by 6 bases and J by 5 bases; unmatched bases: 6. The CDR3 loop spans 14 amino acids. The CDR3 DNA follows: TGTGCCAGTAGGCCGAGCGGGGGAAACAATGAGCAGTTCTTC. Protein: CASRPSGGNNEQFF.

The chain links TRBV3-1 (or the pseudogene TRBV3-2) to TRBJ2-1, with 7 bases identical to TRBD2. V shed 0 bases, J shed 4 bases, and the junction held 12 bases outside the gene matches. There are 18 residues in the CDR3. Germline assignment: CDR1 LGHDT and CDR2 YNNKEL (reference sequence). The CDR3 bases are TGTGCCAGCAGCCAAGAAGGCGGCGGGAGCTCCTTTTACAATGAGCAGTTCTTC. Its translation is CASSQEGGGSSFYNEQFF.

This clone has more than one count but fewer than ten. CDR3 bases: TGTGCCAGCAGCCCGGCGGGGACAGGGGGAGTGAACACTGAAGCTTTCTTT. It encodes CASSPAGTGGVNTEAFF. The chain couples TRBV7-9 to TRBJ1-1; 11 bases fit TRBD1. Losses at the gene ends were 5 bases for V and 0 bases for J; bases not matched to a gene: 8. This CDR3 region has 17 residues. Germline CDR1 and CDR2: SEHNR and FQNEAQ (reference sequence).

The V gene is TRBV6-5, the J gene TRBJ1-2; D is ambiguous. The CDR3 contains 15 residues. The V gene's germline CDR1 is MNHEY and CDR2 SVGAGI. V shed 10 bases and J shed 7 bases, with 25 bases lying between them. The CDR3 spells CATLPPGSRASGYTF. CDR3 DNA: TGTGCCACCCTCCCCCCCGGGTCCCGAGCTTCTGGCTACACCTTC.

The rearrangement joins TRBV4-3 to TRBJ2-3, with a weak D call TRBD2 (5 bases). This CDR3 is 15 amino acids long. In germline, CDR1 is LGHNA, CDR2 YSLEER. V lost 4 bases and J 2 bases, leaving 13 bases between the germline ends. CDR3 amino acids: CASSLSLVPTDTQYF. In DNA, the CDR3 is TGCGCCAGCAGCCTTTCACTAGTTCCCACAGATACGCAGTATTTT.

The chain is built from TRBV6-6 and TRBJ2-2; 13 bases line up with TRBD2. Germline loops: CDR1 MNHNY, CDR2 SVGAGI (reference sequence). The CDR3 is made up of 17 amino acids. After removal of 5 bases from V and 5 bases from J, the junction contained 8 bases not matched to a gene. The chain's CDR3 is CASSPLAGGGFTGELFF. CDR3 bases: TGTGCCAGCAGTCCACTAGCGGGAGGGGGATTTACCGGGGAGCTGTTTTTT.

The CDR3 DNA is TGTGCCAGCAGTTACTCTCTCTTGGAGCAGTTCTTC. It specifies CASSYSLLEQFF. The chain combines TRBV6-2 or TRBV6-3 with TRBJ2-1; D is ambiguous. CDR3 length: 12 amino acids. The V end was cut by 0 bases, the J end by 10 bases, with 7 bases between. Germline V lookup: CDR1 MNHEY, CDR2 SVGEGT.

This chain uses TRBV6-6 with TRBJ2-1; 7 positions agree with TRBD2. With 5 bases clipped from V and 8 bases from J, the junction kept 6 bases outside the gene matches. The CDR3 sequence is 13 residues long. Germline-derived CDR1 and CDR2 are MNHNY and SVGAGI (reference sequence). CDR3 protein: CASSRTRIHEQFF. CDR3 DNA: TGTGCCAGCAGTCGGACTAGGATCCATGAGCAGTTCTTC.

This rearrangement joins TRBV19 to TRBJ2-1; D gene uncertain. There are 11 residues in the CDR3. V gave up 5 bases and J gave up 12 bases, with 11 bases separating them. Germline lookup yields CDR1 LNHDA and CDR2 SQIVND (reference sequence). CDR3 sequence reads: CASSSSLRQFF. The CDR3 DNA sequence: TGTGCCAGTAGTTCCTCCCTGAGGCAGTTCTTC.

The rearrangement joins TRBV7-2 to TRBJ1-1; possible D gene TRBD1, 6 bases. Trimming removed 3 bases from V and 1 base from J, with 12 bases in between. The CDR3 runs 15 residues. The germline V gene has CDR1 SGHTA and CDR2 FQGNSA. The CDR3 sequence is CASSLAGGTNTEAFF. CDR3 DNA: TGTGCCAGCAGCTTGGCGGGGGGCACGAACACTGAAGCTTTCTTT.

The chain joins TRBV20-1 to TRBJ2-1; 9 positions agree with TRBD2. Germline V gene data show CDR1 as DFQATT and CDR2 as SNEGSKA (reference sequence). CDR3 length: 14 amino acids. The V gene end was trimmed by 3 bases and the J gene end by 12 bases; junction bases not matched to a gene: 12. CDR3 sequence reads: CSASDLAGLGRQFF. Here the CDR3 DNA reads TGCAGTGCTAGTGATCTAGCGGGACTTGGAAGGCAGTTCTTC.

This clone occurred once. V and J are TRBV11-2 and TRBJ2-3, with no clear D. Trimming shortened V by 6 bases and J by 1 base, and 8 bases separated the two germline ends. Germline CDR1 and CDR2: SGHAT and FQNNGV. The CDR3 totals 13 residues. CDR3 bases: TGTGCCAGCAGGCGGTCCGGCACAGATACGCAGTATTTT. Translating it yields CASRRSGTDTQYF.

This sequence joins TRBV15 and TRBJ2-6, with 9 bases lining up with TRBD1. This CDR3 has 16 residues. The V gene end was trimmed by 6 bases and the J gene end by 0 bases; junction bases not matched to a gene: 3. Germline V gene sequence: CDR1 LNHNV, CDR2 YYDKDF (reference sequence). The CDR3 sequence is CATRQGANSGANVLTF. The CDR3 bases are TGTGCCACCAGACAGGGGGCTAACTCTGGGGCCAACGTCCTGACTTTC.

The J gene is TRBJ1-1, the V gene TRBV29-1; a weak D match, TRBD1 (5 bases). Germline values: CDR1 SQVTM, CDR2 ANQGSEA. The CDR3 contains 12 residues. Trimming took 6 bases from V and 3 from J, leaving 11 bases between them. The CDR3 DNA reads as TGCAGCGTGAAGCGCAGGGACACTGAAGCTTTCTTT. Amino acid sequence: CSVKRRDTEAFF. The variable domain in full, completed from reference TRBV29-1 and TRBJ1-1, reads SAVISQKPSRDICQRGTSLTIQCQVDSQVTMMFWYRQQPGQSLTLIATANQGSEATYESGFVIDKFPISRPNLTFSTLTVSNMSPEDSSIYLCSVKRRDTEAFFGQGTRLTVV.

The CDR3 DNA sequence: TGTGCCAGCAGCTTTTACGGGGAGAACGAGCAGTACTTC. It yields the protein CASSFYGENEQYF. J is TRBJ2-7 and V is TRBV7-2; possibly TRBD2 for D (5 bases). The CDR3 length is 13 residues. V lost 3 bases, J lost 5 bases, and 11 bases lay in between. Germline CDR1 SGHTA, CDR2 FQGNSA. Complete variable domain (other parts from reference TRBV7-2 and TRBJ2-7): GAGVSQSPSNKVTEKGKDVELRCDPISGHTALYWYRQSLGQGLEFLIYFQGNSAPDKSGLPSDRFSAERTGGSVSTLTIQRTQQEDSAVYLCASSFYGENEQYFGPGTRLTVT.

J is TRBJ1-6 and V is TRBV4-1, with D unresolved. The germline V and J ends were trimmed by 1 base and 1 base, with 5 bases remaining between them. The length of the CDR3 is 15 residues. Germline-derived CDR1 and CDR2 are MGHRA and YSYEKL. CDR3: CASSQGGSYNSPLHF. The CDR3 region has the DNA TGCGCCAGCAGCCAAGGAGGGTCCTATAATTCACCCCTCCACTTT.

The chain combines TRBV6-6 with TRBJ2-7; D may be TRBD1 (6 bases). Germline CDR1 is MNHNY and CDR2 is SVGAGI (reference sequence). V lost 11 bases and J 0 bases, leaving 14 bases between the germline ends. The CDR3 runs 13 residues. CDR3 in amino acids: CAYRDDSSYEQYF. CDR3 bases: TGTGCCTACAGGGACGATAGCTCCTACGAGCAGTACTTC.

The chain has TRBV21-1 and TRBJ2-7; the table's D gene call, TRBD2, was not cross checked with the DNA. TRBV21-1 is annotated as a pseudogene. The length of the CDR3 is 13 residues. The CDR3: CASIGGLSYEQYF. In DNA, the CDR3 is TGTGCCAGCATAGGCGGACTTTCCTACGAGCAGTACTTC.

The V and J genes are TRBV19 and TRBJ1-2; 7 bases are shared with TRBD1. This CDR3 has 15 residues. Per the germline V gene, CDR1 is LNHDA and CDR2 is SQIVND (reference sequence). The trim removed 7 bases at V and 0 bases at J, leaving 8 bases unmatched. The CDR3 coding sequence is TGTGCCAGTACAACAGGGGCCCTTACTAACTATGGCTACACCTTC. As protein: CASTTGALTNYGYTF. Looking up the rest from reference TRBV19 and TRBJ1-2 gives the full variable domain: DGGITQSPKYLFRKEGQNVTLSCEQNLNHDAMYWYRQDPGQGLRLIYYSQIVNDFQKGDIAEGYSVSREKKESFPLTVTSAQKNPTAFYLCASTTGALTNYGYTFGSGTRLTVV.